The present TCR beta chain was sequenced within a study of T cell changes during pregnancy in multiple sclerosis. This CDR3 is built from 15 residues. The V gene's germline CDR1 is KGHSH and CDR2 LQKENI. V was clipped by 3 bases and J by 1 base; unmatched bases: 5. The data were produced by immunoSEQ multiplex PCR, yet TCRdb's version contains in-frame clones alone and is incomplete. The sample shows approximately 97,000 clones, 90% to 95% of them seen only once. The V gene is TRBV18, the J gene TRBJ1-1; 7 nucleotides match TRBD1. This TCR derives from a female donor in good health, enrolled as a control in a pregnancy study. This material consisted of peripheral blood, taken after pregnancy. The CDR3 protein is CASSPGTVSNTEAFF. The CDR3 DNA follows: TGTGCCAGCTCACCCGGGACAGTTTCGAACACTGAAGCTTTCTTT.